Listed below are T cell receptor beta chains from one sample, sequenced in a study of cytomegalovirus exposure and HLA in healthy donors. Clones were sequenced by immunoSEQ multiplex PCR, and TCRdb holds only the in-frame ones, with some missing. The data contain 250,000 or so clones, around 87% of them seen just once; the ten biggest clones take up under 0.4%. Sequenced: PBMCs. The receptors come from a woman aged 18 to 35 in good health and CMV-seronegative. Each CDR3 is given with its conserved first and last residue. The order of the fields is CDR3 DNA, CDR3 protein, V gene, J gene, D gene. A D gene is named only where the DNA matches it firmly.

DNA: TGTGCCAGCTCACAACCCGTGGGGAGGCCCTACGAGCAGTACTTC
CDR3: CASSQPVGRPYEQYF
V: TRBV18
J: TRBJ2-7
D: .

DNA: TGTGCCAGCAGCTTGTGGAGCAGCTACACAGATACGCAGTATTTT
CDR3: CASSLWSSYTDTQYF
V: TRBV5-6
J: TRBJ2-3
D: .

DNA: TGTGCCAGCAGCTTGAGCGGGGGCCGCTTAAATGAGCAGTTCTTC
CDR3: CASSLSGGRLNEQFF
V: TRBV5-6
J: TRBJ2-1
D: TRBD2

DNA: TGTGCCAGCACCCGGGACAGCTCCTATAATTCACCCCTCCACTTT
CDR3: CASTRDSSYNSPLHF
V: TRBV9
J: TRBJ1-6
D: TRBD1

DNA: TGCGCCAGCAGCTTGGGGCCCCTAGCGGGGGGGCCTAATGAGCAGTTCTTC
CDR3: CASSLGPLAGGPNEQFF
V: TRBV5-1
J: TRBJ2-1
D: TRBD2

DNA: TGCGCCAGCAGCCTAGCGACTAACTATGGCTACACCTTC
CDR3: CASSLATNYGYTF
V: TRBV4-1
J: TRBJ1-2
D: .

DNA: TGTGCCAGCAGCCCGACAGGGGTTGATGGCTACACCTTC
CDR3: CASSPTGVDGYTF
V: TRBV13
J: TRBJ1-2
D: TRBD1

DNA: TGCGCCAGCAGCCAAGAAACTAGCGGAGGTAGGGAGACCCAGTACTTC
CDR3: CASSQETSGGRETQYF
V: TRBV4-3
J: TRBJ2-5
D: TRBD2

DNA: TGTGCCAGCAGCCCCACGGCTGGGGCCAACGTCCTGACTTTC
CDR3: CASSPTAGANVLTF
V: TRBV6-5
J: TRBJ2-6
D: .

DNA: TGTGCCAGCAGCTTATGGCTAGCGGGGGGATTTCCCACAGATACGCAGTATTTT
CDR3: CASSLWLAGGFPTDTQYF
V: TRBV7-9
J: TRBJ2-3
D: TRBD2